The text below deals with one T cell receptor beta chain. Germline V gene sequence: CDR1 MNHEY, CDR2 SVGAGI. This CDR3 is 14 amino acids long. V was shortened by 5 bases and J by 7 bases, with 17 bases between the two germline ends. This sample is drawn from a study of OX40 agonist ivuxolimab in advanced cancers. Study summary: Dosing consisted of intravenous ivuxolimab at 0.01 to 10 mg/kg every 2 weeks. Prior anti-PD-1, anti-PD-L1 or anti-CTLA-4 therapy was allowed; around 40% had some.

The table came from immunoSEQ multiplex PCR; TCRdb's copy has only in-frame clones and leaves some out. The data hold roughly 12,000 clones, with around nine tenths observed a single time. This chain uses TRBV6-5 with TRBJ1-2, with D possibly TRBD1 on 5 matching bases. The clonotype originates from an adult with an advanced solid tumor such as melanoma, head and neck, liver or kidney cancer. The material sequenced was CD4+ or CD8+ T cells sorted from blood, taken in a trial of the OX40 agonist ivuxolimab. The CDR3 reads CASSPRGGRSGYTF. The CDR3 DNA is TGTGCCAGCAGTCCCCGCGGGGGGAGGAGTGGCTACACCTTC.